Listed below are T cell receptor beta chains from one sample, sequenced in a study of human T cells and chemical hapten exposure. TCRdb re-derived calls from the RACE reads in MiXCR, one entry per CDR3 protein. This table holds approximately 260,000 distinct CDR3 sequences, about 8.1% found once. The sequencing here drew on whole blood, taken in connection with sensitization to the hapten diphenylcyclopropenone (DPC). These receptors were obtained from a woman in her thirties or forties with alopecia areata. Some clones in this sample may be carry-over from other donors' samples. Both conserved end residues are part of each CDR3. Size tells how often a clone was seen (once, few, many) or the class of an expanded clone, and some rows leave it out.

V,size,J,length,CDR3
TRBV6-2/TRBV6-3,-,TRBJ2-5,18,CASSYSREEASEQETQYF
TRBV27,many,TRBJ1-6,13,CASSRTGNSPLHF
TRBV27,many,TRBJ2-7,13,CASSRDGSYEQYF
TRBV7-2,few,TRBJ2-1,16,CASSDRPGLVYGEQFF
TRBV28,many,TRBJ1-2,14,CASSLGRTLYGYTF
TRBV25-1,-,TRBJ1-2,15,CASSAEITGWDGYTF
TRBV14,-,TRBJ2-3,19,CASSQEWRPRFSSTDTQYF
TRBV4-1,few,TRBJ2-7,15,CASSQATGFPYEQYF
TRBV7-2,few,TRBJ2-5,13,CASKNLRQGTQYF
TRBV7-9,-,TRBJ2-1,13,CASVGRTWNEQFF
TRBV9,-,TRBJ2-1,17,CASSVEGLAGTYNEQFF
TRBV7-8,few,TRBJ1-3,16,CASSLGGRISGNTIYF
TRBV7-9,-,TRBJ1-2,15,CASSRSPTEDYGYTF
TRBV6-6,-,TRBJ2-7,13,CASSYGLAGEQYF
TRBV29-1,-,TRBJ2-1,14,CSVVSGSRGNEQFF
TRBV29-1,-,TRBJ1-2,15,CSVAVGHQARYGYTF
TRBV20-1,many,TRBJ2-3,13,CSARASNSDTQYF
TRBV7-6,-,TRBJ2-3,17,CASSSRGDLPSTDTQYF
TRBV7-2,few,TRBJ1-5,16,CASRETLTVGNQPQHF
TRBV20-1,few,TRBJ2-1,14,CSARQGSGYNEQFF
TRBV28,few,TRBJ2-3,15,CASSFIRPSVDTQYF
TRBV7-2,-,TRBJ2-7,14,CASSPGISSYEQYF
TRBV7-8,-,TRBJ2-1,14,CASSGTPYYNEQFF
TRBV2,-,TRBJ2-3,18,CASSATGLASRASDTQYF
TRBV18,-,TRBJ2-1,15,CASSPLTVFYNEQFF
TRBV9,-,TRBJ2-5,13,CASFLACQETQYF
TRBV28,few,TRBJ2-1,16,CASSLLGLAGVTEQFF
TRBV12-3/TRBV12-4,many,TRBJ2-7,13,CASSRYQSYEQYF
TRBV20-1,many,TRBJ2-1,12,CSARQGNNEQFF
TRBV15,-,TRBJ2-3,13,CATSRDRLDTQYF
TRBV9,-,TRBJ2-7,15,CASSVGAGGLYEQYF
TRBV11-2,many,TRBJ2-5,11,CASSTHQTQYF
TRBV9,few,TRBJ1-2,16,CASSSDYGKGYYGYTF
TRBV24-1,few,TRBJ2-1,16,CATSDPTLAGGYEQFF
TRBV7-9,many,TRBJ2-1,15,CASSPPGLRSNEQFF
TRBV20-1,few,TRBJ2-7,15,CSARATGTSSSEQYF
TRBV4-2,-,TRBJ1-2,17,CASSQAELAGAGYGYTF
TRBV6-1,few,TRBJ2-7,10,CASSHREQYF
TRBV28,-,TRBJ2-7,15,CASSQVGLAGEEQYF
TRBV18,-,TRBJ2-1,15,CASSPQTTSYHEQFF
TRBV29-1,few,TRBJ2-3,11,CGAGLSDTQYF
TRBV30,-,TRBJ1-4,14,CAWRNRVMDEKLFF
TRBV2,many,TRBJ2-3,13,CASLLGHTDTQYF
TRBV6-5,few,TRBJ2-3,16,CASSTGGPTSTDTQYF
TRBV28,few,TRBJ2-7,13,CASRQATFYEQYF
TRBV2,many,TRBJ2-1,13,CASSEDGHNEQFF
TRBV20-1,few,TRBJ2-1,15,CSARGRRERYNEQFF
TRBV7-3,few,TRBJ2-2,15,CASSLVGGGTGELFF
TRBV20-1,-,TRBJ2-3,15,CSAPRTSGNADTQYF
TRBV4-1,few,TRBJ1-6,16,CASSQGQSSYNSPLHF
TRBV7-3,-,TRBJ2-6,15,CASSSFQGGANVLTF
TRBV2,-,TRBJ1-4,14,CASSGQGRTGKLFF
TRBV11-2,-,TRBJ2-1,15,CASSPKLAGDNEQFF
TRBV6-5,few,TRBJ2-3,19,CASSSTTDSQRRSTDTQYF
TRBV28,few,TRBJ2-7,15,CASSLQGTTSYEQYF
TRBV12-3/TRBV12-4,few,TRBJ2-6,14,CASSFGTGANVLTF
TRBV29-1,-,TRBJ2-3,15,CSVEGQGVLTDTQYF